What follows are 5 T cell receptor beta chains derived from one specimen sequenced in a study of blood T cell repertoires in COVID-19. Here immunoSEQ multiplex PCR was the method, and the copy in TCRdb shows in-frame clones only, minus some. This table holds 150,000 to 180,000 clones, approximately 82% found once. Sequencing used peripheral blood. These receptors were obtained from a woman aged 45-60 years with acute or convalescent COVID-19.

The J gene is TRBJ2-7, the V gene TRBV2, with D maybe TRBD2 (5 bases). Germline values: CDR1 SNHLY, CDR2 FYNNEI. The CDR3 is 13 residues long. Trimming removed 5 bases at V and 4 bases at J, with 12 bases between. The DNA for the CDR3 is TGTGCCAGCAGTCGGGTAGAGGGATACGAGCAGTACTTC. Residues: CASSRVEGYEQYF.

This clone was seen once. This rearrangement joins TRBV2 to TRBJ1-5; a weak D match, TRBD1 (5 bases). This CDR3 has 14 residues. Germline V gene data show CDR1 as SNHLY and CDR2 as FYNNEI. Trimming shortened V by 7 bases and J by 4 bases, and 14 bases separated the two germline ends. CDR3 protein: CASNWFGGNQPQHF. The CDR3 DNA is TGTGCCAGCAACTGGTTCGGGGGGAATCAGCCCCAGCATTTT. Based on the CDR3 plus reference TRBV2 and TRBJ1-5, the full variable domain is EPEVTQTPSHQVTQMGQEVILRCVPISNHLYFYWYRQILGQKVEFLVSFYNNEISEKSEIFDDQFSVERPDGSNFTLKIRSTKLEDSAMYFCASNWFGGNQPQHFGDGTRLSIL.

This clone was counted between two and nine times. This sequence joins TRBV27 and TRBJ1-2, with TRBD1 matching 7 bases. Germline-derived CDR1 and CDR2 are MNHEY and SMNVEV (reference sequence). The trim removed 5 bases at V and 3 bases at J, leaving 6 bases unmatched. The CDR3 runs to 14 residues. This CDR3 is CASSRADRDYGYTF. The CDR3 region has the DNA TGTGCCAGCAGTCGCGCTGACAGGGACTATGGCTACACCTTC.

This chain links TRBV5-1 with TRBJ2-3, with D possibly TRBD2 on 7 matching bases. This CDR3 region has 15 residues. The germline V and J ends were trimmed by 2 bases and 4 bases, with 14 bases remaining between them. Germline V gives CDR1 SGHRS, CDR2 YFSETQ. The CDR3 DNA is TGCGCCAGCAGCTTAGCGGGGACAACGGCAGATACGCAGTATTTT. Protein product: CASSLAGTTADTQYF.

The CDR3, as DNA: TGTGCCAGCAGCCTAAGCCCCGGTAGAGGTATAAACACTGAAGCTTTCTTT. Translation: CASSLSPGRGINTEAFF. The chain carries TRBV7-2 and TRBJ1-1; D gene ambiguous. Trimming left V 5 bases short and J 2 bases short, with 21 bases between. Germline V gene lookup returns CDR1 SGHTA and CDR2 FQGNSA. CDR3 length: 17 residues.